This T cell receptor (beta chain) stems from a study of T cell responses to AZD1222 COVID-19 vaccine. The length of the CDR3 is 16 residues. V lost 8 bases to trimming and J lost 0 bases; unmatched junction nucleotides: 9. Germline V gene sequence: CDR1 LGHDT, CDR2 YNNKEL (reference sequence). General observations from the study: The study reported that nearly half of spike-specific TCRs target unmutated variant regions. Only 5 or 6 individuals given AZD1222 were seropositive at baseline. CD4 TCRs linked to vaccination spanned spike, dominating at 160-218 and 743-854.

On this clone: No antigen is known for it.

Clones were read by immunoSEQ multiplex PCR, and TCRdb kept only the in-frame ones, dropping some. The sample carries under 200,000 clones, about nine tenths recorded once. The rearrangement links TRBV3-1 (or the pseudogene TRBV3-2) to TRBJ2-1; TRBD2 matches 8 bases. The sequence derives from an adult in good health. This material consisted of peripheral blood, taken on day 0 of AZD1222 vaccination. CDR3 in amino acids: CASSSRGGVSYNEQFF. For the CDR3, the DNA is TGTGCCAGCTCGTCCCGGGGGGGTGTCTCCTACAATGAGCAGTTCTTC.